A single sample is the source of the 24 T cell receptor beta chains below, sequenced in a study of blood T cell repertoires in COVID-19. Measured with immunoSEQ multiplex PCR; TCRdb has only the in-frame clones, and not every one. The table lists 200,000 to 250,000 clones, 65% to 85% of them singletons. The sample taken for sequencing was peripheral blood. These receptors originate from a human donor in a cohort sampled during active COVID-19.

V and J are TRBV6-5 and TRBJ1-6; a weak D match, TRBD1 (5 bases). V shed 0 bases and J shed 8 bases, with 14 bases lying between them. Germline values: CDR1 MNHEY, CDR2 SVGAGI. There are 16 residues in the CDR3. The CDR3 DNA reads TGTGCCAGCAGTTACTCTAAGGGGCCGCTTGATTCACCCCTCCACTTT. Translation gives CASSYSKGPLDSPLHF.

Note on this clone: This specimen includes other DNA sequences encoding the same CDR3. The chain joins TRBV5-6 to TRBJ2-7, with 7 nucleotides matching TRBD1. V lost 4 bases and J lost 1; bases outside the gene matches: 8. Germline V gene sequence: CDR1 SGHDT, CDR2 YYEEEE. The CDR3 totals 15 residues. The CDR3 region has the DNA TGTGCCAGCAGCGCTCCGGGACAGAGTTCCTACGAGCAGTACTTC. Residues: CASSAPGQSSYEQYF.

The chain combines TRBV9 with TRBJ2-2; perhaps TRBD2 as D (5 bases). CDR3 size: 18 residues. V lost 2 bases and J 6 bases, leaving 23 bases between the germline ends. From germline, CDR1 is SGDLS and CDR2 YYNGEE. CDR3 sequence (DNA): TGTGCCAGCAGCGTTCGGCAGACTATTAGGCTTCTCCCCGGGGAGCTGTTTTTT. Encoded protein: CASSVRQTIRLLPGELFF.

In DNA, the CDR3 is TGTGCCAGCAGCTTAGGACAGACGACCAACACTGAAGCTTTCTTT. This sequence encodes CASSLGQTTNTEAFF. V is TRBV7-9 and J is TRBJ1-1; weak D call: TRBD1 (5 bases). The CDR3 is 15 residues long. Trimming took off 1 base at V and 2 bases at J, with 11 bases between the two ends. Germline V gene lookup returns CDR1 SEHNR and CDR2 FQNEAQ (reference sequence).

This clone appeared many times. The CDR3 sequence is CASSLTTGAPSPLHF. For the CDR3, the DNA is TGTGCCAGCAGCCTTACCACAGGGGCCCCTTCACCCCTCCACTTT. The J gene is TRBJ1-6, the V gene TRBV7-6; TRBD1 matches 7 bases. The germline gives CDR1 SGHVS, CDR2 FNYEAQ. The CDR3 has 15 amino acids. Trimming cost V 5 bases and J 9 bases; bases outside gene matches: 10.

The rearrangement links TRBV4-2 to TRBJ1-2; 7 bases are a match to TRBD1. The CDR3 is made up of 15 amino acids. Germline-derived CDR1 and CDR2 are LGHNA and YNFKEQ. V shed 3 bases, J shed 7 bases, and the junction held 11 bases outside the gene matches. This CDR3 is CASSHDRGGLGGYTF. The CDR3 region has the DNA TGTGCCAGCAGCCATGACAGAGGGGGCCTAGGTGGCTACACCTTC.

The V gene is TRBV28, the J gene TRBJ1-5; unclear D gene. Germline values: CDR1 MDHEN, CDR2 SYDVKM. The ends were cut back, 8 bases at V and 0 bases at J, with 11 bases in the middle. The CDR3 length is 14 residues. The CDR3 protein is CASRRENSNQPQHF. The DNA of the CDR3 is TGTGCCAGCCGGCGGGAGAATAGCAATCAGCCCCAGCATTTT.

V gene TRBV9 combines with J gene TRBJ2-1; TRBD2 matches 9 bases. Germline assignment: CDR1 SGDLS and CDR2 YYNGEE. The length of the CDR3 is 16 residues. V gave up 3 bases and J gave up 4 bases; unmatched junction bases: 8. As DNA, the CDR3 is TGTGCCAGCAGCGAGGGGGCGGGAGGGGCTTACAATGAGCAGTTCTTC. Protein product: CASSEGAGGAYNEQFF.

This clone has a single count. V gene TRBV28 combines with J gene TRBJ2-7, with D perhaps matching TRBD2 (6 bases). V was cut by 6 bases and J by 3 bases, with 12 bases left in between. The CDR3 runs 13 residues. CDR1 is MDHEN, CDR2 SYDVKM, per germline. The CDR3 here is CASRLATLYEQYF. CDR3 DNA: TGTGCCAGCAGACTAGCCACCCTCTACGAGCAGTACTTC.

V usage is TRBV29-1 and J usage is TRBJ2-5, with D possibly matching TRBD1 (5 bases). CDR1 and CDR2 from the germline V gene are SQVTM and ANQGSEA. V gave up 4 bases and J gave up 0 bases, with 12 bases separating them. This CDR3 has 14 residues. The CDR3 DNA sequence: TGCAGCGTTGGGGGCCAGGCCCACCAAGAGACCCAGTACTTC. Encoded protein: CSVGGQAHQETQYF.

The chain couples TRBV5-5 to TRBJ2-2; 11 positions match TRBD2. This CDR3 has 16 residues. Germline trimming cut 4 bases from V and 4 bases from J; bases unmatched to any gene: 6. Germline loops: CDR1 SGHKS, CDR2 YYEKEE (reference sequence). CDR3 amino acids: CASSTTSGRGTGELFF. The CDR3 bases are TGTGCCAGCAGCACCACTAGCGGGAGAGGCACCGGGGAGCTGTTTTTT.

V and J are TRBV2 and TRBJ2-2, with a tentative D call TRBD2 (5 bases). Trimming removed 5 bases at V and 6 bases at J, with 7 bases between. The CDR3 spans 12 residues. Per the germline V gene, CDR1 is SNHLY and CDR2 is FYNNEI. CDR3 protein: CASSWESGELFF. CDR3 coding DNA: TGTGCCAGCAGTTGGGAGTCCGGGGAGCTGTTTTTT.

This clone was seen a single time. This chain joins TRBV24-1 and TRBJ2-1; perhaps TRBD2 as D (5 bases). The CDR3 sequence is 16 residues long. Between the trimmed V and J ends, which lost 5 bases and 6 bases, there was a span of 19 bases. Germline V gives CDR1 KGHDR, CDR2 SFDVKD. Written as DNA, the CDR3 is TGTGCCACCAGTGGTTCCCCTCGGGGTGCGGCCAATGAGCAGTTCTTC. This encodes CATSGSPRGAANEQFF.

The chain couples TRBV28 to TRBJ2-2; tentative D call: TRBD2 (6 bases). Trimming cost V 5 bases and J 2 bases, with 12 bases left between them. CDR1 and CDR2 (germline): MDHEN, SYDVKM. The CDR3 runs 15 residues. CDR3 in DNA: TGTGCCAGCAGTCCCGGGGGAATAAACACCGGGGAGCTGTTTTTT. As protein: CASSPGGINTGELFF.

The gene calls are TRBV4-1 and TRBJ2-3, with 9 bases that match TRBD2. The ends lost 1 base at V and 0 bases at J; junction bases unmatched: 5. CDR3 length equals 17 residues. Germline-derived CDR1 and CDR2 are MGHRA and YSYEKL. The DNA of the CDR3 is TGCGCCAGCAGCCAAGCCCTAGCGGGGATTAGCACAGATACGCAGTATTTT. The encoded protein is CASSQALAGISTDTQYF.

The chain is built from TRBV10-3 and TRBJ2-7; weak D call: TRBD1 (6 bases). The germline gives CDR1 ENHRY, CDR2 SYGVKD. This CDR3 is 16 amino acids long. V dropped 6 bases and J dropped 1 base, with 19 bases sitting between them. The CDR3 DNA is TGTGCCATCAGCGGAGTGGTACAGGGTGTGTCCTACGAGCAGTACTTC. Amino acids: CAISGVVQGVSYEQYF.

The chain links TRBV4-1 to TRBJ2-1, with TRBD2 matching 10 bases. The germline gives CDR1 MGHRA, CDR2 YSYEKL. V was clipped by 4 bases and J by 3 bases; unmatched bases: 6. This CDR3 has 16 residues. This CDR3 is CASSLVVAGGYNEQFF. The CDR3 bases are TGCGCCAGCAGCCTCGTGGTAGCGGGGGGCTACAATGAGCAGTTCTTC.

V is TRBV12-3 or TRBV12-4 and J is TRBJ1-2; TRBD1 is a possible D gene (6 bases). CDR3 length: 13 amino acids. Trimming left V 6 bases short and J 3 bases short, with 11 bases between. The CDR3, as DNA: TGTGCCAGCAGCTATGCAGGGGACTATGGCTACACCTTC. It is translated as CASSYAGDYGYTF.

The chain has TRBV19 and TRBJ1-2; 7 bases agree with TRBD1. Germline lookup yields CDR1 LNHDA and CDR2 SQIVND (reference sequence). The CDR3 totals 14 residues. Unmatched junction bases numbered 9, after V lost 7 bases and J lost 4 bases. CDR3 amino acids: CASTLDRSSYGYTF. The CDR3 nucleotides read TGTGCCAGTACCCTGGACAGGTCTTCCTATGGCTACACCTTC.

The chain employs TRBV9 and TRBJ2-1; tentatively, D is TRBD2 (6 bases). The V end lost 0 bases, the J end lost 6 bases, and 22 bases lay between the germline ends. CDR1 SGDLS and CDR2 YYNGEE come from the germline V gene. The CDR3 is 18 amino acids. This CDR3 reads CASSVDIPGEDRFNEQFF. CDR3 coding DNA: TGTGCCAGCAGCGTAGATATACCGGGGGAGGACCGATTCAATGAGCAGTTCTTC. The full variable domain, completed using reference TRBV9 and TRBJ2-1, is DSGVTQTPKHLITATGQRVTLRCSPRSGDLSVYWYQQSLDQGLQFLIQYYNGEERAKGNILERFSAQQFPDLHSELNLSSLELGDSALYFCASSVDIPGEDRFNEQFFGPGTRLTVL.

The chain uses TRBV5-1 and TRBJ2-1; TRBD2 matches at 7 bases. V was pared by 4 bases and J by 7 bases, with 23 bases of the junction left unmatched. Germline lookup yields CDR1 SGHRS and CDR2 YFSETQ. CDR3 size: 19 residues. DNA of the CDR3: TGCGCCAGCAGCATTGGCCAGAAGCTGGGCGGGAGTCCTCCTAATGAGCAGTTCTTC. This codes for CASSIGQKLGGSPPNEQFF. The entire variable domain, with the rest obtained from reference TRBV5-1 and TRBJ2-1, is as follows: KAGVTQTPRYLIKTRGQQVTLSCSPISGHRSVSWYQQTPGQGLQFLFEYFSETQRNKGNFPGRFSGRQFSNSRSEMNVSTLELGDSALYLCASSIGQKLGGSPPNEQFFGPGTRLTVL.

The chain is built from TRBV5-6 and TRBJ1-2, with TRBD1 identical over 7 bases. The CDR3 is 14 amino acids. Germline V CDR1 and CDR2: SGHDT, YYEEEE. V was clipped by 3 bases and J by 8 bases; unmatched bases: 10. The CDR3 loop is CASSSADRAGGYTF. For the CDR3, the DNA is TGTGCCAGCAGCTCTGCCGACAGGGCCGGCGGCTACACCTTC. Full variable domain (outside the CDR3, taken from reference TRBV5-6 and TRBJ1-2): DAGVTQSPTHLIKTRGQQVTLRCSPKSGHDTVSWYQQALGQGPQFIFQYYEEEERQRGNFPDRFSGHQFPNYSSELNVNALLLGDSALYLCASSSADRAGGYTFGSGTRLTVV.

V gene TRBV19 combines with J gene TRBJ2-1; D remains ambiguous. The CDR3 length is 13 residues. CDR1 LNHDA and CDR2 SQIVND come from the germline V gene (reference sequence). V was cut by 3 bases and J by 3 bases, with 6 bases left in between. CDR3 amino acids: CASSIPFYNEQFF. The CDR3 DNA sequence: TGTGCCAGTAGTATCCCTTTCTACAATGAGCAGTTCTTC.

V usage is TRBV6-6 and J usage is TRBJ1-4; maybe TRBD1 (6 bases). This CDR3 contains 13 residues. Trimming stripped 4 bases from V and 12 bases from J, with 15 bases between. Germline CDR1 is MNHNY and CDR2 is SVGAGI (reference sequence). For the CDR3, the DNA is TGTGCCAGCAGTTCCACAGGGATTGGAGAACTGTTTTTT. Its protein product is CASSSTGIGELFF.